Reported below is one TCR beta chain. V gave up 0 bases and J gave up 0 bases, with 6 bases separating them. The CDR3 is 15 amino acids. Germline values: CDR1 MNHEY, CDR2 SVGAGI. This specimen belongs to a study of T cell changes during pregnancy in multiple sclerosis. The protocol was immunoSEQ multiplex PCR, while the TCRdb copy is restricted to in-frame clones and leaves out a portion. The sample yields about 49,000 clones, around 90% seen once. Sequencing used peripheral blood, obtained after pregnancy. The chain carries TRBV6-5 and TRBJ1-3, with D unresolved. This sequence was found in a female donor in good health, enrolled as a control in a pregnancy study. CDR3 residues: CASSYSRLSGNTIYF. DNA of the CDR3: TGTGCCAGCAGTTACTCTAGACTCTCTGGAAACACCATATATTTT.